This T cell receptor (beta chain) stems from a study of T-cell reconstitution after alpha-beta-depleted transplantation in children. As to this clonotype: Its specificity is unknown.

Study outcomes and limitations: Diversity and T-cell counts at one year after transplant derived mostly from new T cells. The study traced high day-60 TCRbeta diversity in some patients to surviving recipient T cells and thymic progenitors. The study reportedly traced alpha-beta T cells about two months after transplant to several hundred expanded graft clones.

TCRbeta library preparation incorporated unique molecular identifiers. TCRdb used MiXCR to reprocess the PCR reads, holding one entry per CDR3 protein. The table includes around 800,000 distinct CDR3 sequences, approximately 15% detected once. Trimming cost V 0 bases and J 4 bases, with 10 bases left between them. The CDR3 is made up of 14 amino acids. Per the germline V gene, CDR1 is KGHSH and CDR2 is LQKENI. This chain connects TRBV18 to TRBJ2-7, with D possibly being TRBD1 (6 bases). The source is a male patient under 18 who had a stem cell transplant for acute lymphoblastic leukemia, so the T cells may come from the graft donor. The material was PBMCs, mostly from graft donor cells, obtained 360 days after TCRalphabeta/CD19-depleted stem cell transplant. The CDR3 reads CASSPPDSFYEQYF. CDR3 in DNA: TGTGCCAGCTCACCACCGGACAGTTTTTACGAGCAGTACTTC.